This T cell receptor beta chain was recorded in a study of blood T cell repertoires in COVID-19. Study at large: Sites across the United States, Italy and Spain contributed samples from acute and convalescent COVID-19.

Generated by immunoSEQ multiplex PCR, the TCRdb table keeps only in-frame clones and is missing some. The sample shows over 65,000 clones, about 93% of them seen only once. Germline CDR1 is ENHRY and CDR2 is SYGVKD. This CDR3 contains 16 residues. V was shortened by 0 bases and J by 8 bases, with 19 bases between the two germline ends. This chain connects TRBV10-3 to TRBJ1-2; D perhaps matches TRBD1 (6 bases). Material for sequencing was peripheral blood. The TCR originated in a woman at least 80 years old with acute or convalescent COVID-19. The CDR3 protein is CAISESKQNWDKGYTF. Written as DNA, the CDR3 is TGTGCCATCAGTGAGTCGAAACAGAATTGGGACAAGGGCTACACCTTC.